This T cell receptor (beta chain) stems from a study of T cell responses to AZD1222 COVID-19 vaccine. Trimming left V 1 base short and J 3 bases short, with 13 bases between. There are 15 residues in the CDR3. CDR1 and CDR2 (germline): MNHNS, SASEGT. Study findings and constraints: All repertoire sampling was performed exclusively after the peak T cell response.

With respect to this clone: Its antigen is still unknown.

This table comes from immunoSEQ multiplex PCR, and its TCRdb copy is limited to in-frame clones, with some not included. The top ten clones hold roughly 7.6% of a sample with 130,000 or so clones, roughly 89% of them seen once. The receptor was isolated from an adult who received the MenACWY meningococcal vaccine as a control. The specimen was peripheral blood, collected 28 days after the second dose of the MenACWY control vaccine. The gene calls are TRBV6-1 and TRBJ2-7, with D possibly called TRBD1 or TRBD2 (5 bases each). The DNA of the CDR3 is TGTGCCAGCAGTGAAGGGCGTTGGGGGAACTACGAGCAGTACTTC. This codes for CASSEGRWGNYEQYF.